This T cell receptor beta chain was captured by sequencing in a study of T-cell reconstitution after alpha-beta-depleted transplantation in children (dated by TCRdb to the mid-2010s). Regarding the research as a whole: Using TCR repertoire profiling, the study followed T-cell immune reconstitution in a quantitative way in children after TCRalphabeta/CD19-depleted allogeneic hematopoietic cell transplantation. General conclusions and limits of the study: The apparently early alphabetaT-cell count recovery about two months after transplant was reportedly dependent on only several hundred rapidly expanded clones derived from non-depleted graft cells. The high TCRbeta diversity at day 60 in some patients was ascribed to recipient T cells and intrathymic progenitors that had survived conditioning. The frequencies of hyperexpanded clones fell over the following months, and after one year, T-cell counts and TCRbeta diversity were mostly attributed to newly produced T cells.

Explained via the paper, the treatment or condition label denotes: allogeneic hematopoietic cell transplantation with graft depleted of TCRalphabeta T cells and CD19 B cells. The children who served as transplant recipients had been given grafts of TCRalphabeta/CD19-depleted allogeneic hematopoietic cells. The library came from PCR. The run used an Illumina HiSeq 2500. TCR libraries were prepared with molecular barcoding, using unique molecular identifiers to normalize TCRbeta repertoire quantification. In-frame beta chains were kept once TCRdb had trimmed the public reads at Q25 with fastp and called clones with MiXCR. Every entry covers one CDR3 protein and lists the most common genes and DNA from its rows. The table for this sample lists about 300,000 distinct CDR3 sequences; less than 9.5% of them were counted only once. In total, the top ten clones hold approximately 9.6% of the sample. This clonotype has a count of ten or more. The specificity of this receptor is unknown. No much larger clonotype is one base removed from it; base qualities were not supplied.

From the germline V gene, CDR1 is KGHDR and CDR2 is SFDVKD. The CDR3 runs 15 amino acids, cysteine and phenylalanine included. The read is trimmed to its CDR3 DNA, 45 bases read in frame from base 1. V and J are truncated by 9 bases and 2 bases respectively, leaving an intervening sequence of 15 bases. This material consisted of peripheral blood, taken 360 days after TCRalphabeta/CD19-depleted stem cell transplant. The V and J segments used are TRBV24-1 and TRBJ2-2, with the D gene not clear enough to name. The source of this sequence is a female patient between 2 and 15 years old who had a stem cell transplant for Fanconi anemia, so the T cells may come from the graft donor. The CDR3 region reads CATGNAEYNTGELFF. The DNA sequence is TGTGCCACCGGGAACGCCGAATACAACACCGGGGAGCTGTTTTTT.